This entry is about one T cell receptor (beta chain). The data belong to a study of blood T cell repertoires in COVID-19. Study at large: The cDNA or gDNA used as material had been derived from T cells, B-cell-depleted T cells, or PBMCs.

The CDR3 has 14 residues. In germline, CDR1 is SNHLY, CDR2 FYNNEI. The J segment lost 9 bases and the V segment lost 3 bases, leaving 5 bases of the junction unmatched. As processed by the authors: Amplifying reference gene primers gave estimates of nucleated cell counts. Measured with immunoSEQ multiplex PCR; TCRdb has only the in-frame clones, and not every one. V and J calls plus clone size are reproduced from that table; the DNA served to infer D and trimming. This table has 97,000 or so clones, roughly 79% appearing once. The V gene is TRBV2, the J gene TRBJ1-6, with 7 bases lining up with TRBD1. The receptor was derived from a man between 65 and 80 years old with acute or convalescent COVID-19. The specimen sequenced was peripheral blood. The CDR3 bases are TGTGCCAGCAGTGAGCGACAGGGCGGTTCACCCCTCCACTTT. This gives the protein CASSERQGGSPLHF.